The 18 T cell receptor beta chains listed next were all sequenced from one sample in a study of blood T cells in healthy people across ages. Next came a second PCR, run for about 7 to 12 cycles, which used a sample-barcoded 5' primer along with a J-beta primer mix. One entry per CDR3 protein results from TCRdb running MiXCR on the 5' RACE reads. Of around 850,000 distinct CDR3 sequences listed, about 36% are singletons. Sequencing used blood. All receptors come from a young man in good health.

This clonotype was counted many times. V gene TRBV20-1 combines with J gene TRBJ2-1, with 8 bases fitting TRBD1. CDR1 is DFQATT and CDR2 is SNEGSKA in the germline V gene (reference sequence). This CDR3 has 14 amino acids. V trimming: 4 bases; J trimming: 9 bases; junction bases outside the gene matches: 11. In nucleotides, the CDR3 is TGCAGTGCTAACAGGGACAGGATCTTGAGTGAGCAGTTCTTC. Amino acid sequence: CSANRDRILSEQFF.

On this clonotype itself: Mismatch with germline at one junction end may stem from a read error. The genes are TRBV5-1 and TRBJ1-6; 8 bases are shared with TRBD1. CDR3 length equals 14 residues. Germline V gene sequence: CDR1 SGHRS, CDR2 YFSETQ. CDR3 region: CASSTQGANSPPHF. The CDR3 DNA sequence: TGCGCCAGCAGCACCCAGGGGGCTAATTCACCCCCCCACTTT. Using reference TRBV5-1 and TRBJ1-6 for the parts outside the CDR3, the full variable domain is KAGVTQTPRYLIKTRGQQVTLSCSPISGHRSVSWYQQTPGQGLQFLFEYFSETQRNKGNFPGRFSGRQFSNSRSEMNVSTLELGDSALYLCASSTQGANSPPHFGNGTRLTVT.

This clonotype was seen only a few times. This chain joins TRBV14 and TRBJ2-2; D is unresolved. The CDR3 totals 14 residues. Trimming took 1 base from V and 4 from J, leaving 7 bases between them. Looked up from germline, CDR1 is SGHDN and CDR2 is FVKESK. The DNA of the CDR3 is TGTGCCAGCAGCCAAGTTCGGGTCACCGGGGAGCTGTTTTTT. Translating gives CASSQVRVTGELFF.

This clonotype was seen a handful of times. The rearrangement uses TRBV27 and TRBJ2-2; 7 bases agree with TRBD1. The CDR3 is 15 residues long. V was clipped by 5 bases and J by 4 bases; unmatched bases: 7. Germline V gives CDR1 MNHEY, CDR2 SMNVEV (reference sequence). The CDR3 spells CASSHDRDGTGELFF. The CDR3 DNA sequence: TGTGCCAGCAGTCACGACAGGGATGGCACCGGGGAGCTGTTTTTT.

The chain uses TRBV25-1 and TRBJ2-5; TRBD2 might be the D (7 bases). Germline loops: CDR1 MGHDK, CDR2 SYGVNS. The CDR3 totals 16 residues. The V end was cut by 2 bases, the J end by 11 bases, with 24 bases between. The CDR3 nucleotides read TGTGCCAGCAGTGAAATGAGGGGGGGGACCTACAATGAGCAGTACTTC. The encoded protein is CASSEMRGGTYNEQYF.

The chain joins TRBV5-4 to TRBJ2-3; D is perhaps TRBD2 (5 bases). With 7 bases removed from V and 2 bases from J, the gap between germline ends came to 8 bases. The germline V gene has CDR1 SGHNT and CDR2 YYREEE (reference sequence). CDR3 size: 12 residues. The CDR3 coding sequence is TGTGCCAGCGGTCGGGACACAGATACGCAGTATTTT. Its protein is CASGRDTDTQYF.

This clonotype occurred many times. The chain carries TRBV6-5 and TRBJ2-1, with 9 nucleotides matching TRBD2. Germline-derived CDR1 and CDR2 are MNHEY and SVGAGI. This CDR3 spans 17 amino acids. The J segment lost 6 bases and the V segment lost 0 bases, leaving 9 bases of the junction unmatched. This CDR3 reads CASSYSTLRGGSNEQFF. CDR3 in DNA: TGTGCCAGCAGTTACTCGACTCTGCGGGGGGGCTCCAATGAGCAGTTCTTC.

The table lists this clonotype with many counts. The chain employs TRBV12-3 or TRBV12-4 and TRBJ1-2; 9 positions agree with TRBD1. The CDR3 loop spans 15 amino acids. V dropped 6 bases and J dropped 8; count of bases not matched to a gene: 13. The CDR3 spells CASSQRGQGTVGYTF. The CDR3 DNA sequence: TGTGCCAGCAGCCAACGGGGACAGGGAACGGTCGGCTACACCTTC.

The chain combines TRBV10-3 with TRBJ2-7, with 14 bases lining up with TRBD2. The CDR3 consists of 15 residues. Germline loops: CDR1 ENHRY, CDR2 SYGVKD. Trimming took 6 bases from V and 7 from J; bases not matched to a gene: 8. The chain's CDR3 is CAIRGTSGSLYEQYF. In DNA, the CDR3 is TGTGCCATCAGAGGGACTAGCGGGAGTTTATATGAGCAGTACTTC.

This clonotype was counted between two and nine times. The genes are TRBV12-3 or TRBV12-4 and TRBJ1-6; 7 bases are a match to TRBD1. Trimming cost V 1 base and J 6 bases; bases outside gene matches: 3. The CDR3 consists of 15 residues. CDR3 in DNA: TGTGCCAGCAGTTTAGGGGACAGTGGTAATTCACCCCTCCACTTT. Residues: CASSLGDSGNSPLHF.

The chain links TRBV4-2 to TRBJ2-7; the match to TRBD1 covers 8 bases. The CDR3 runs 15 residues. Germline CDR1 LGHNA, CDR2 YNFKEQ. Losses at the gene ends were 5 bases for V and 1 base for J; bases not matched to a gene: 7. In nucleotides, the CDR3 is TGTGCCAGCAGCTCAAGGGGGACAGGTTCCTACGAGCAGTACTTC. Translating it yields CASSSRGTGSYEQYF.

The chain joins TRBV12-3 or TRBV12-4 to TRBJ1-3; D call uncertain. The CDR3 has 13 amino acids. V dropped 1 base and J dropped 3 bases, with 4 bases sitting between them. The CDR3 is CASSLGVGNTIYF. CDR3 bases: TGTGCCAGCAGTTTAGGGGTTGGAAACACCATATATTTT.

This clonotype is a singleton in its sample. The V call is TRBV20-1, the J call TRBJ1-6; a possible D gene is TRBD1 (6 bases). V was pared by 6 bases and J by 7 bases, with 13 bases between. This CDR3 has 13 residues. Per germline, CDR1 DFQATT and CDR2 SNEGSKA (reference sequence). The CDR3 nucleotides are TGCAGTGCCTACGGACAGACAAATTCACCCCTCCACTTT. It translates to CSAYGQTNSPLHF.

This clonotype was counted a few times. The rearrangement links TRBV27 to TRBJ2-3; D gene uncertain. The V gene lost 2 bases and the J gene lost 6 bases, with 15 bases spanning the gap. Looked up from germline, CDR1 is MNHEY and CDR2 is SMNVEV (reference sequence). The CDR3 contains 15 residues. Here the CDR3 DNA reads TGTGCCAGCAGTTTAATGGGCCCCGCTTGGGATACGCAGTATTTT. Amino acids: CASSLMGPAWDTQYF.

This clonotype was counted only a few times. The V and J genes are TRBV9 and TRBJ2-7; 9 nucleotides agree with TRBD1. V shed 2 bases and J 7 bases; nucleotides not matched to a gene: 7. Germline CDR1 SGDLS, CDR2 YYNGEE. This CDR3 comprises 14 residues. CDR3 DNA: TGTGCCAGCAGCGTTATGGACAGGGGCGGGGAGCAGTACTTC. Amino acids: CASSVMDRGGEQYF.

The rearrangement joins TRBV7-9 to TRBJ2-7; D may correspond to TRBD1 or TRBD2 (5 bases each). The CDR3 is 14 residues long. Per the germline V gene, CDR1 is SEHNR and CDR2 is FQNEAQ (reference sequence). V was clipped by 5 bases and J by 2 bases, with 13 bases between them. CDR3 region: CASSPGPNPYEQYF. CDR3 nucleotides: TGTGCCAGCAGCCCGGGACCAAACCCCTACGAGCAGTACTTC. Together with reference TRBV7-9 and TRBJ2-7, the CDR3 gives the full variable domain: DTGVSQNPRHKITKRGQNVTFRCDPISEHNRLYWYRQTLGQGPEFLTYFQNEAQLEKSRLLSDRFSAERPKGSFSTLEIQRTEQGDSAMYLCASSPGPNPYEQYFGPGTRLTVT.

The gene calls are TRBV5-1 and TRBJ2-5; 10 bases agree with TRBD1. The J call is uncertain, as TRBJ2-7 better fits the DNA end. This CDR3 has 14 amino acids. The V gene's germline CDR1 is SGHRS and CDR2 YFSETQ. The DNA for the CDR3 is TGCGCCAGCAGCGCGCCGGGACAGGGGAACGAGCAGTACTTC. As protein: CASSAPGQGNEQYF.

Comment on this clonotype: A much larger clonotype is one base distant, so this may be a read error. The genes are TRBV6-2 or TRBV6-3 and TRBJ1-2; the D is unclear. The CDR3 loop spans 15 amino acids. From germline, CDR1 is MNHEY and CDR2 SVGEGT. This CDR3 is CVSSPGIWADYGYTF. Written as DNA, the CDR3 is TGTGTCAGCAGTCCTGGAATCTGGGCGGACTATGGCTACACCTTC.